The clone carrying this T cell receptor beta chain is judged hyperexpanded. Its antigen is as yet unknown. Germline CDR1 is SGHTA and CDR2 is FQGTGA. Trimming cost V 5 bases and J 3 bases; bases outside gene matches: 3. CDR3 size: 15 residues. This entry comes from a study of spatial heterogeneity in lung cancer. Study-level background: For the average unique TCR and UMI combination, more than 9.5 occurrences appeared in raw reads.

General study findings and limits: Intratumoral expanded alpha and beta TCR counts were found to track tumor mutation counts.

The time point: sample taken at primary tumor resection. There were 65 or so donors, all of them untreated patients with early-stage non-small cell lung cancer. Unsorted tumor, nontumor lung tissue or cryopreserved PBMC supplied the whole RNA. Every TCR cDNA molecule bore a unique molecular identifier. TCRdb reanalysed the 5' RACE reads using MiXCR and keeps one entry per CDR3 protein. The sample lists 1,000 to 1,500 distinct CDR3 sequences, around 30% occurring once. Here the sequenced sample was lung tumor tissue, taken at surgery. This receptor was identified in a male donor with early-stage non-small cell lung cancer. V gene TRBV7-3 combines with J gene TRBJ2-6, with 8 positions matching TRBD2. In DNA, the CDR3 is TGTGCCAGCAGCCCGAGCGGGAGTGGGGCCAACGTCCTGACTTTC. Translating it yields CASSPSGSGANVLTF.